The rows below give T cell receptor beta chains drawn from one sample of a study of OX40 agonist ivuxolimab in advanced cancers. Repertoires were generated with immunoSEQ multiplex PCR, while TCRdb's copy carries only in-frame clones and drops some. Of tens of thousands of clones in the sample, around 73% were seen once. The specimen comprised CD4+ or CD8+ T cells sorted from blood, sampled in a trial of the OX40 agonist ivuxolimab. The receptors come from an adult with an advanced solid tumor such as melanoma, head and neck, liver or kidney cancer. Each CDR3 is given with its conserved first and last residue. D genes are given only for firm matches. The listing skips clone size in some rows; elsewhere it reads once, few, many or a size class.

.	.	TRBV9	TRBJ2-4	CASSVAPGVNIQYF	TGTGCCAGCAGCGTAGCACCGGGGGTAAACATTCAGTACTTC
.	.	TRBV6-1	TRBJ1-6	CASSITGTPATLHF	TGTGCCAGCAGTATTACTGGGACACCAGCCACCCTCCACTTT
.	once	TRBV28	TRBJ1-4	CASTLGATGSNEKLFF	TGTGCCAGCACCCTGGGTGCTACAGGTTCTAATGAAAAACTGTTTTTT
.	.	TRBV5-6	TRBJ1-6	CASSLVSGAYNSPLHF	TGTGCCAGCAGCTTGGTGTCAGGAGCATATAATTCACCCCTCCACTTT
TRBD2	few	TRBV7-8	TRBJ2-7	CASSPYRLAGAYEQYF	TGTGCCAGCAGCCCCTACAGACTAGCGGGGGCCTACGAGCAGTACTTC
.	.	TRBV9	TRBJ2-3	CASSRVGGRGSDTQYF	TGTGCCAGCTCGAGGGTAGGAGGGAGAGGATCAGATACGCAGTATTTT
TRBD2	.	TRBV11-3	TRBJ2-1	CASSLDGVRSGRGEQFF	TGTGCCAGCAGCTTAGATGGGGTTCGTAGCGGGAGAGGTGAGCAGTTCTTC
.	.	TRBV11-2	TRBJ2-5	CASSSTFPATQYF	TGTGCCAGCAGCTCTACCTTTCCTGCGACCCAGTACTTC
.	few	TRBV5-1	TRBJ2-5	CASSSGAGARETQYF	TGCGCCAGCAGCTCGGGGGCGGGAGCTAGAGAGACCCAGTACTTC
.	once	TRBV6-6	TRBJ1-2	CASTSPEDGYYGYTF	TGTGCCAGCACCAGCCCTGAGGACGGATACTATGGCTACACCTTC
.	medium-sized	TRBV28	TRBJ1-1	CASSIEGGTEAFF	TGTGCCAGCAGTATAGAGGGTGGCACTGAAGCTTTCTTT
.	.	TRBV28	TRBJ1-2	CASSFGGHHYGYTF	TGTGCCAGCAGTTTTGGGGGTCACCACTATGGCTACACCTTC
.	.	TRBV28	TRBJ1-2	CASSLPEYNRIGHGYTF	TGTGCCAGCAGTTTACCCGAGTATAACAGGATCGGGCATGGCTACACCTTC
.	.	TRBV10-3	TRBJ2-1	CAISESGGGSEFF	TGTGCCATCAGTGAGTCCGGAGGCGGTAGCGAGTTCTTC
.	few	TRBV10-3	TRBJ2-7	CAIGTGRGYEQYF	TGTGCCATCGGAACCGGACGGGGCTACGAGCAGTACTTC
.	.	TRBV7-9	TRBJ2-5	CASSLIPYQETQYF	TGTGCCAGCAGCTTGATTCCGTACCAAGAGACCCAGTACTTC
.	.	TRBV6-1	TRBJ1-2	CATAYGYTF	TGTGCCACCGCATATGGCTACACCTTC
TRBD1	once	TRBV5-4	TRBJ2-3	CASSLVTGGADTQYF	TGTGCCAGCAGCTTAGTTACAGGGGGCGCAGATACGCAGTATTTT
.	.	TRBV7-9	TRBJ1-2	CASSLRTGYGYTF	TGTGCCAGCAGCCTCAGAACAGGGTATGGCTACACCTTC
TRBD1	.	TRBV7-3	TRBJ1-2	CASSRGQGGGYTF	TGTGCCAGCAGCAGAGGACAGGGAGGTGGCTACACCTTC
TRBD2	.	TRBV7-2	TRBJ2-5	CASSLAPLAGRETQYF	TGTGCCAGCAGCTTAGCCCCGCTAGCGGGAAGGGAGACCCAGTACTTC
TRBD2	.	TRBV19	TRBJ2-1	CASSPSGRNSYNEQFF	TGTGCCAGTAGTCCTAGCGGGCGTAACTCCTACAATGAGCAGTTCTTC
.	.	TRBV19	TRBJ1-4	CATRTSTNEKLFF	TGTGCCACCCGGACGTCAACTAATGAAAAACTGTTTTTT
.	once	TRBV29-1	TRBJ1-3	CSVGSGAGNTIYF	TGCAGCGTTGGTTCCGGGGCTGGAAACACCATATATTTT
.	once	TRBV28	TRBJ2-1	CASSKPQHSYNEQFF	TGTGCCAGCAGCAAGCCACAACACTCCTACAATGAGCAGTTCTTC
.	.	TRBV11-2	TRBJ2-3	CASSLRGSTDTQYF	TGTGCCAGCAGCTTACGGGGTAGCACAGATACGCAGTATTTT
.	.	TRBV28	TRBJ1-1	CASRMGGMGTEAFF	TGTGCCAGCAGAATGGGGGGGATGGGGACTGAAGCTTTCTTT
.	.	TRBV19	TRBJ1-5	CASSQIRNQPQHF	TGTGCCAGTAGCCAAATCCGCAATCAGCCCCAGCATTTT
.	few	TRBV5-6	TRBJ1-1	CASISNTEAFF	TGTGCCAGCATTTCTAACACTGAAGCTTTCTTT
TRBD2	.	TRBV27	TRBJ2-5	CASSPLLAGGAETQYF	TGTGCCAGCAGTCCCCTCCTGGCGGGAGGTGCTGAGACCCAGTACTTC
.	.	TRBV4-1	TRBJ1-4	CASSQGGGNNNEKLFF	TGCGCCAGCAGCCAAGGGGGGGGGAACAATAATGAAAAACTGTTTTTT
.	.	TRBV6-1	TRBJ1-3	CASSEFYGTDSGNTIYF	TGTGCCAGCAGTGAGTTTTACGGGACTGACTCTGGAAACACCATATATTTT
TRBD1	.	TRBV5-1	TRBJ2-7	CASSQGQSYEQYF	TGCGCCAGCAGCCAGGGACAGTCCTACGAGCAGTACTTC
TRBD2	.	TRBV5-4	TRBJ2-1	CASSPRMGGSGHDNEQFF	TGTGCCAGCAGCCCGAGAATGGGCGGGAGTGGTCACGACAATGAGCAGTTCTTC
TRBD2	.	TRBV27	TRBJ2-5	CASSFGRSAGQETQYF	TGTGCCAGCAGTTTTGGGAGGTCAGCGGGGCAAGAGACCCAGTACTTC
TRBD2	.	TRBV2	TRBJ2-3	CASNPWGGSSRTDTQYF	TGTGCCAGCAACCCGTGGGGGGGTAGCAGTCGCACAGATACGCAGTATTTT
TRBD2	once	TRBV28	TRBJ2-6	CASSGAGGAGANVLTF	TGTGCCAGCAGTGGGGCGGGAGGGGCTGGGGCCAACGTCCTGACTTTC
.	.	TRBV28	TRBJ2-4	CASSLQGFAKNIQYF	TGTGCCAGCAGTTTACAGGGGTTCGCCAAAAACATTCAGTACTTC
TRBD2	many	TRBV29-1	TRBJ2-7	CSVSSGLYEQYF	TGCAGCGTCTCTAGCGGCCTTTACGAGCAGTACTTC
TRBD1	.	TRBV7-8	TRBJ2-3	CASSLDRVADTQYF	TGTGCCAGCAGCTTGGACAGGGTGGCAGATACGCAGTATTTT
.	.	TRBV7-8	TRBJ2-2	CASSLNPPLHGEKYGELFF	TGTGCCAGCAGCTTAAATCCCCCCCTCCACGGGGAGAAGTACGGGGAGCTGTTTTTT
.	few	TRBV4-2	TRBJ1-1	CASSLEGGLAQAFF	TGTGCCAGCAGTTTAGAGGGAGGTTTGGCTCAAGCTTTCTTT
TRBD1	.	TRBV19	TRBJ2-3	CASSSGQAFTDTQYF	TGTGCCAGTAGTTCAGGACAGGCATTTACAGATACGCAGTATTTT
.	.	TRBV29-1	TRBJ2-7	CSVIASKTYEQYF	TGCAGCGTTATCGCTTCAAAAACTTACGAGCAGTACTTC
.	.	TRBV10-3	TRBJ1-2	CAISDEGVGYGYTF	TGTGCCATCAGTGATGAAGGGGTCGGCTACGGCTACACCTTC
.	once	TRBV10-2	TRBJ2-3	CASRDQGRDTQYF	TGCGCCAGCAGAGACCAGGGGAGAGATACGCAGTATTTT
.	.	TRBV28	TRBJ1-1	CASSPQGQTPMNTEAFF	TGTGCCAGCAGTCCCCAAGGACAGACTCCGATGAACACTGAAGCTTTCTTT
.	.	TRBV18	TRBJ2-2	CASSPPNRAGTGELFF	TGTGCCAGCTCACCACCGAACAGGGCGGGCACCGGGGAGCTGTTTTTT
TRBD1	.	TRBV28	TRBJ1-2	CASTAGGLGYGYTF	TGTGCCAGCACCGCAGGGGGCTTGGGCTATGGCTACACCTTC
TRBD1	few	TRBV6-1	TRBJ1-2	CASRGDRDYYGYTF	TGTGCCAGCAGAGGGGACAGGGACTACTATGGCTACACCTTC
.	.	TRBV28	TRBJ2-1	CASSSILAGEQFF	TGTGCCAGCAGTTCCATCCTGGCCGGGGAGCAGTTCTTC
.	.	TRBV5-1	TRBJ1-1	CASSSDPRGVEAFF	TGCGCCAGCAGCTCCGACCCCCGGGGGGTTGAAGCTTTCTTT
TRBD2	.	TRBV19	TRBJ2-7	CASGLAGPYEQYF	TGTGCCAGTGGACTAGCGGGCCCCTACGAGCAGTACTTC
.	.	TRBV28	TRBJ2-1	CASSLLFGGSYNEQFF	TGTGCCAGCAGTTTGTTGTTTGGTGGGAGCTACAATGAGCAGTTCTTC
.	.	TRBV19	TRBJ2-1	CASSPPGGEQFF	TGTGCCAGTAGTCCGCCAGGAGGTGAGCAGTTCTTC
TRBD2	.	TRBV6-1	TRBJ2-1	CASSEELAGGGSYNEQFF	TGTGCCAGCAGTGAAGAACTAGCGGGAGGGGGCTCCTACAATGAGCAGTTCTTC
.	few	TRBV11-1	TRBJ2-7	CASSLASGKVYEQYF	TGTGCCAGCAGCTTAGCCAGCGGAAAGGTCTACGAGCAGTACTTC
.	few	TRBV6-6	TRBJ1-5	CASSYSNSNQPQHF	TGTGCCAGCAGTTACTCGAATAGCAATCAGCCCCAGCATTTT
.	.	TRBV6-5	TRBJ1-4	CASSMQRSEKLFF	TGTGCCAGCAGTATGCAACGGAGTGAAAAACTGTTTTTT
.	.	TRBV7-9	TRBJ1-5	CASSSLTSAGAYSNQPQHF	TGTGCCAGCAGCTCCCTTACGTCGGCAGGGGCCTATAGCAATCAGCCCCAGCATTTT